Included here is one T cell receptor (beta chain) sequence, with context. Antigen unknown. This CDR3 has 13 amino acids. Between the trimmed V and J ends, which lost 5 bases and 10 bases, there was a span of 15 bases. Germline V CDR1 and CDR2: SGHVS, FQNEAQ. This sample is drawn from a study of T cell responses to AZD1222 COVID-19 vaccine. The study, taken as a whole, reports: Distributed over spike, vaccine-associated CD4 TCRs predominated at 160-218 and 743-854.

The table came from immunoSEQ multiplex PCR; TCRdb's copy has only in-frame clones and leaves some out. Here the sample spans around 200,000 clones, roughly 91% being singletons. This TCR derives from an adult in good health. The sample was peripheral blood, taken on day 0 of AZD1222 vaccination. J is TRBJ2-1 and V is TRBV7-8, with D tentatively TRBD2 (6 bases). CDR3 DNA sequence: TGTGCCAGCAGCCCCCTGGAGGGAGGAGAGCAGTTCTTC. Protein sequence: CASSPLEGGEQFF.